This T cell receptor beta chain was sequenced in a study of cytomegalovirus exposure and HLA in healthy donors. This clone was seen a few times. Its antigen remains unknown. An end of the junction does not agree with germline; a read error may underlie this. In germline, CDR1 is MNHEY, CDR2 SMNVEV (reference sequence). CDR3 size: 15 residues. Primers: 60 Vbeta forward and 13 Jbeta reverse. Repertoires were generated with immunoSEQ multiplex PCR, while TCRdb's copy carries only in-frame clones and drops some. The sample lists under 300,000 clones; around 90% were seen once. Study-level results: Certain sequence variants were highly shared and formed a cluster, and this cluster was likely a sequencing artifact.

This TCR came from a girl aged 2-10 years in good health and CMV-seronegative. The chain uses TRBV27 and TRBJ2-3; TRBD2 aligns across 9 bases. Source material: PBMCs. The CDR3 sequence: CASSLVGTSKDTQYF. The CDR3 DNA sequence: TGTGCCAGCAGTTTAGTAGGGACTAGCAAAGATACGCAGTATTTT.